Following are 5 T cell receptor beta chains from one sample sequenced in a study of blood T cells in healthy people across ages. Primed by a sample-barcoded 5' primer and a J-beta primer mix, a second PCR proceeded for 7 to 11 cycles. TCRdb re-called the 5' RACE reads with MiXCR, one entry per CDR3 protein. The data contain fewer than 2 million distinct CDR3 sequences, roughly 43% of them singletons. Sample: blood. These receptors came from a human donor in good health.

The J gene is TRBJ2-5, the V gene TRBV20-1, with 11 bases identical to TRBD2. The CDR3 totals 12 residues. V lost 5 bases to trimming and J lost 13 bases; unmatched junction nucleotides: 9. Per the germline V gene, CDR1 is DFQATT and CDR2 is SNEGSKA (reference sequence). CDR3 amino acids: CSAASGGKKGYF. The CDR3 coding sequence is TGCAGTGCTGCTAGCGGGGGGAAAAAGGGGTACTTC.

On this clonotype itself: This sequence may be a read error, since a much larger clone differs from it by one base. The chain combines TRBV29-1 with TRBJ2-7; 9 nucleotides line up with TRBD2. The germline V gene encodes CDR1 SQVTM and CDR2 ANQGSEA. The CDR3 runs to 15 residues. The CDR3 coding sequence is TGCAGCGTTGAAGGGGTAGCGGGGGACTCCTACGAGCAGCACTTC. The encoded protein is CSVEGVAGDSYEQHF.

This clonotype was observed a few times. V usage is TRBV7-2 and J usage is TRBJ2-3; unclear D gene. V lost 7 bases and J lost 1, with 12 bases in between. Germline V gene sequence: CDR1 SGHTA, CDR2 FQGNSA. This CDR3 spans 14 amino acids. CDR3 loop: CASMQRPGTDTQYF. CDR3 nucleotide sequence: TGTGCCAGCATGCAACGACCTGGCACAGATACGCAGTATTTT.

The chain links TRBV7-2 to TRBJ1-2; D unresolved. The germline CDR1 and CDR2 sequences are SGHTA and FQGNSA. This CDR3 is 14 amino acids long. The V gene lost 7 bases and the J gene lost 6 bases, with 18 bases spanning the gap. Here the CDR3 DNA reads TGTGCCAGCATCCCCGGCGTCGCCGCGAATGGCTACACCTTC. Translated: CASIPGVAANGYTF.

The chain couples TRBV7-8 to TRBJ2-7; TRBD2 aligns across 7 bases. The CDR3 length is 16 residues. Germline CDR1 is SGHVS and CDR2 is FQNEAQ. With V trimmed by 5 bases and J by 0 bases, 10 bases remained unmatched. This CDR3 reads CASSPQGGQISYEQYF. CDR3 nucleotide sequence: TGTGCCAGCAGCCCCCAGGGAGGGCAGATCTCCTACGAGCAGTACTTC.